A selection of T cell receptor beta chains follows, all from one sample in a study of vaccination and CD4 T cells after COVID-19. TCRdb itself ran the PCR reads through MiXCR, one entry per CDR3 protein. The repertoire holds roughly 7,900 distinct CDR3 sequences, with roughly 23% as singletons. No cognate antigen is known for these TCRs. Sample: cultured CD4+ T cells from blood. These receptor sequences come from a human donor with COVID-19. The CDR3 runs from the conserved cysteine through the conserved F or W. The D gene is left open where the match is weak. Expanded clones are given a class, and other clones once, few, many or no size at all.

J gene	clone size	V gene	D gene	CDR3 DNA	CDR3 protein
TRBJ1-5	medium-sized	TRBV10-2	TRBD1	TGCGCCAGCAGTCCGACAGGGACAGGCAATCAGCCCCAGCATTTT	CASSPTGTGNQPQHF
TRBJ2-3	.	TRBV2	.	TGTGCCAGCAGTCCGGGTGGGGGCCCCCAAGATACGCAGTATTTT	CASSPGGGPQDTQYF
TRBJ2-1	.	TRBV19	TRBD1	TGTGCCAGTAGTATGCCCAGGGGGCTTCTCAATGAGCAGTTCTTC	CASSMPRGLLNEQFF
TRBJ2-2	.	TRBV11-3	.	TGTGCCAGCAGCGCCCGACAGACCGGGGAGCTGTTTTTT	CASSARQTGELFF
TRBJ2-3	few	TRBV24-1	.	TGTGCCACCAGTGATTTGAGAGGGGCGGGCACAGATACGCAGTATTTT	CATSDLRGAGTDTQYF
TRBJ1-5	medium-sized	TRBV20-1	.	TGCAGTGCCAAGAAACAGGCTAGCAATCAGCCCCAGCATTTT	CSAKKQASNQPQHF
TRBJ2-3	few	TRBV6-4	.	TGTGCCAGCAGTGGGCAGGCGGGGAGCACAGATACGCAGTATTTT	CASSGQAGSTDTQYF
TRBJ1-1	.	TRBV5-6	.	TGTGCCAGCAGCCAAGCAGGGATCACTGAAGCTTTCTTT	CASSQAGITEAFF
TRBJ1-2	few	TRBV7-9	TRBD1	TGTGCCAGCAGCCAGGTTACAGGGGATTTCTATGGCTACACCTTC	CASSQVTGDFYGYTF
TRBJ1-3	.	TRBV20-1	TRBD1	TGCAGTGCTCTCGGACAGGCGATTGCCCGGGGCACCATATATTTT	CSALGQAIARGTIYF
TRBJ2-5	few	TRBV11-2	.	TGTGCCAGCAGCTTGGCCAGACGGATTCAAGAGACCCAGTACTTC	CASSLARRIQETQYF
TRBJ2-7	.	TRBV7-9	TRBD1	TGTGCCAGCAGCCCGGACAGGCGGGACGAGCAGTACTTC	CASSPDRRDEQYF
TRBJ2-7	once	TRBV5-1	TRBD2	TGCGCCAGCAGCTCGGATAGCGGGACCTACGAGCAGTACTTC	CASSSDSGTYEQYF
TRBJ2-7	.	TRBV20-1	TRBD1	TGCAGTGCTGGGGACAGGGGAAGGGATTACGAGCAGTACTTC	CSAGDRGRDYEQYF
TRBJ2-2	few	TRBV6-1	TRBD2	TGTGCCAGCAGTGTTAGGCTAGCGGGGGGATGGGACACCGGGGAGCTGTTTTTT	CASSVRLAGGWDTGELFF
TRBJ1-5	few	TRBV6-2/TRBV6-3	TRBD1	TGTGCCAGCAGGGCACAGGGGGCCGCAAACAATCAGCCCCAGCATTTT	CASRAQGAANNQPQHF
TRBJ2-7	.	TRBV20-1	TRBD2	TGCAGTGCTTTTTCCGGGACTAGTGCCTACGAGCAGTACTTC	CSAFSGTSAYEQYF
TRBJ2-7	.	TRBV6-1	TRBD1	TGTGCCAGCACCGCCGGAGGACAGGGGAACGAGCAGTACTTC	CASTAGGQGNEQYF
TRBJ1-2	few	TRBV12-3/TRBV12-4	.	TGTGCCAGCAGGAGGACCTTCCAGGCTAATGGCTACACCTTC	CASRRTFQANGYTF
TRBJ1-1	medium-sized	TRBV15	TRBD1	TGTGCCACCAGCAAAGGGACAGGGGGCACCCCTGAAGCTTTCTTT	CATSKGTGGTPEAFF
TRBJ1-5	.	TRBV2	TRBD1	TGTGCCAGTGCTCGGGACAGGGGCCCTGAAGAGCCCCAGCATTTT	CASARDRGPEEPQHF
TRBJ2-3	few	TRBV10-3	.	TGTGCCATCGGAGCGGACACAACTAGCACAGATACGCAGTATTTT	CAIGADTTSTDTQYF
TRBJ2-1	medium-sized	TRBV27	.	TGTGCCAGCAGTTTAGATTATGCAGGGGATGAGCAGTTCTTC	CASSLDYAGDEQFF
TRBJ1-6	.	TRBV7-2	.	TGTGCCAGCAGCTTAGGGTTTACTTCACCCCTCCACTTT	CASSLGFTSPLHF
TRBJ1-5	.	TRBV6-1	.	TGTGCCAGCAGTGAAGTAACTAATCAGCCCCAGCATTTT	CASSEVTNQPQHF
TRBJ2-7	few	TRBV7-6	TRBD1	TGTGCCAGCAGCCTGGACAGGGACGAGCAGTACTTC	CASSLDRDEQYF
TRBJ2-2	few	TRBV7-9	TRBD2	TGTGCCAGCAGCCGGGGGGGAGCGGGGGCCAAGAACACCGGGGAGCTGTTTTTT	CASSRGGAGAKNTGELFF
TRBJ1-1	.	TRBV6-2/TRBV6-3	.	TGTGCCAGCAGTTTTCGGGGTCTCGAGAACACTGAAGCTTTCTTT	CASSFRGLENTEAFF
TRBJ1-1	few	TRBV20-1	.	TGCAGTGCTATTCCGCGGCTGGAAGCTTTCTTT	CSAIPRLEAFF
TRBJ2-5	.	TRBV6-1	TRBD2	TGTGCCAGCAGTCGGGGGGGCCAAGAGACCCAGTACTTC	CASSRGGQETQYF
TRBJ1-1	.	TRBV5-6	.	TGTGCCAGCAGCTGGGACCGCCCGAACACTGAAGCTTTCTTT	CASSWDRPNTEAFF
TRBJ2-7	.	TRBV11-2	.	TGTGCCAGCAGCTTATTTTCGCGGAGCTCCTACGAGCAGTACTTC	CASSLFSRSSYEQYF
TRBJ1-1	.	TRBV6-1	.	TGTGCCAGCAGTGAAAGAACAGGGAAGGCTTTCTTT	CASSERTGKAFF
TRBJ2-5	few	TRBV6-2/TRBV6-3	.	TGTGCCAGCAGTCCACGTGCTCGGGACTGGGAGACCCAGTACTTC	CASSPRARDWETQYF
TRBJ1-3	few	TRBV20-1	TRBD1	TGCAGTGCTAGAGAATGGACAGGGGCGTACTCTGGAAACACCATATATTTT	CSAREWTGAYSGNTIYF
TRBJ2-2	.	TRBV30	.	TGTGCCTGGGCTTGGGGGGCGGCAAACACCGGGGAGCTGTTTTTT	CAWAWGAANTGELFF
TRBJ1-2	medium-sized	TRBV30	.	TGTGCCTGGGAAGACCCAAACTATGGCTACACCTTC	CAWEDPNYGYTF
TRBJ1-5	.	TRBV28	TRBD1	TGTGCCAGCAGTTTATCAGGGGGGGCAAAGCCCCAGCATTTT	CASSLSGGAKPQHF
TRBJ2-3	once	TRBV4-2	.	TGTGCCAGCAGCCAAGATGGGGCGCAGGGTGATTGGACAGATACGCAGTATTTT	CASSQDGAQGDWTDTQYF
TRBJ1-6	few	TRBV19	.	TGTGCCAGTAGTATTAGCGGGACACCCCTCCACTTT	CASSISGTPLHF
TRBJ2-7	.	TRBV15	.	TGTGCCACCAGCAGAGATCGGGGGTTCGAGCAGTACTTC	CATSRDRGFEQYF
TRBJ2-7	few	TRBV7-9	TRBD1	TGTGCCAGCTCGCAAAAAAGGGGTGCAGGGGGTACCGAGCAGTACTTC	CASSQKRGAGGTEQYF